These 30 T cell receptor beta chains were sequenced from one sample in a study of blood T cells in healthy people across ages. The authors ran a second PCR of roughly 6 to 11 cycles using a sample-barcoded 5' primer and a J-beta primer mix. MiXCR, run by TCRdb on the 5' RACE reads, gives a single entry per CDR3 protein. The data show almost 550,000 distinct CDR3 sequences, 20% to 30% seen once. The data also belong to a second study, concerning T cells of mothers and their children.

Specimen: blood. The receptors were sampled from a boy younger than 18 in good health.

This clonotype showed up many times. The rearrangement links TRBV13 to TRBJ2-5; D is possibly TRBD2 (6 bases). The CDR3 consists of 12 residues. V lost 5 bases, J lost 5 bases, and 9 bases lay in between. From germline, CDR1 is PRHDT and CDR2 FYEKMQ (reference sequence). The CDR3 region has the DNA TGTGCCAGCAGCGAAGGAGGGGAGACCCAGTACTTC. It specifies CASSEGGETQYF.

The V call is TRBV9, the J call TRBJ2-3, with 8 bases identical to TRBD2. Germline CDR1 is SGDLS and CDR2 is YYNGEE. V was pared by 4 bases and J by 2 bases, with 12 bases of the junction left unmatched. The CDR3 extends over 17 amino acids. The CDR3 coding sequence is TGTGCCAGCAGCCCAGGACCAGCGGGGGCCACCACAGATACGCAGTATTTT. Its translation is CASSPGPAGATTDTQYF.

The table lists this clonotype with a few counts. V gene TRBV7-9 combines with J gene TRBJ2-5; D might be TRBD1 or TRBD2, each matching 5 bases. Trimming removed 6 bases at V and 1 base at J, with 15 bases between. The CDR3 is 15 amino acids. Per the germline V gene, CDR1 is SEHNR and CDR2 is FQNEAQ (reference sequence). CDR3 loop: CASSSGIGGQETQYF. CDR3 sequence (DNA): TGTGCCAGCAGTTCCGGAATTGGGGGCCAAGAGACCCAGTACTTC.

The chain has TRBV20-1 and TRBJ2-1; 10 nucleotides match TRBD2. There are 17 residues in the CDR3. J lost 5 bases, V lost 6 bases, and 16 bases had no gene match. Germline V gene data show CDR1 as DFQATT and CDR2 as SNEGSKA (reference sequence). The CDR3 sequence: CSAGRLAGESFNNEQFF. The CDR3 DNA reads as TGCAGTGCCGGGCGGCTAGCGGGAGAATCTTTCAACAATGAGCAGTTCTTC.

This clonotype was observed a handful of times. The rearrangement joins TRBV4-3 to TRBJ1-2; D possibly corresponds to TRBD1 (5 bases). Trimming removed 1 base from V and 12 bases from J, with 21 bases in between. Looked up from germline, CDR1 is LGHNA and CDR2 is YSLEER. This CDR3 is built from 15 residues. CDR3 DNA: TGCGCCAGCAGCCAAGGGGACCGAGGGATGAGAGGCCACACCTTC. It yields the protein CASSQGDRGMRGHTF.

The chain employs TRBV28 and TRBJ2-7, with 12 nucleotides matching TRBD2. Germline V lookup: CDR1 MDHEN, CDR2 SYDVKM. The CDR3 is 15 amino acids. V was clipped by 4 bases and J by 6 bases; unmatched bases: 7. The CDR3 protein is CASSSLAGGLSEQYF. The CDR3 DNA reads TGTGCCAGCAGTTCCCTAGCGGGAGGGCTGAGCGAGCAGTACTTC.

This clonotype was counted a few times. The chain has TRBV11-3 and TRBJ2-1, with D hard to call. V was shortened by 2 bases and J by 9 bases, with 14 bases between the two germline ends. The germline gives CDR1 SGHNT, CDR2 YENEEA. The CDR3 runs 14 residues. CDR3 bases: TGTGCCAGCAGCTTAAGTATTAGCTCCAGTGAGCAGTTCTTC. Protein: CASSLSISSSEQFF. The full variable domain, in which reference TRBV11-3 and TRBJ2-1 provide the parts outside the CDR3, is EAGVVQSPRYKIIEKKQPVAFWCNPISGHNTLYWYLQNLGQGPELLIRYENEEAVDDSQLPKDRFSAERLKGVDSTLKIQPAELGDSAVYLCASSLSISSSEQFFGPGTRLTVL.

The rearrangement uses TRBV14 and TRBJ2-2; 8 bases line up with TRBD1. V lost 5 bases, J lost 5 bases, and 4 bases stayed unmatched. The CDR3 is 14 amino acids. The V gene's germline CDR1 is SGHDN and CDR2 FVKESK. The CDR3 is CASSSTGGTGELFF. CDR3 bases: TGTGCCAGCAGCTCTACAGGGGGAACCGGGGAGCTGTTTTTT. Drawing the rest from reference TRBV14 and TRBJ2-2, the complete variable domain is EAGVTQFPSHSVIEKGQTVTLRCDPISGHDNLYWYRRVMGKEIKFLLHFVKESKQDESGMPNNRFLAERTGGTYSTLKVQPAELEDSGVYFCASSSTGGTGELFFGEGSRLTVL.

The chain is built from TRBV5-1 and TRBJ2-1, with 7 bases that match TRBD1. V was pared by 3 bases and J by 9 bases, with 12 bases of the junction left unmatched. Germline lookup yields CDR1 SGHRS and CDR2 YFSETQ. The CDR3 sequence is 15 residues long. The CDR3 is CASSYLQGFDGEQFF. The CDR3 DNA reads TGCGCCAGCAGCTACCTACAGGGGTTCGACGGTGAGCAGTTCTTC.

The J gene is TRBJ2-1, the V gene TRBV29-1, with a weak D call TRBD1 (5 bases). CDR1 is SQVTM, CDR2 ANQGSEA, per germline. This CDR3 contains 18 residues. Trimming left V 1 base short and J 1 base short, with 20 bases between. CDR3 coding DNA: TGCAGCGTTGAAGGGGGCGCCTTATCGTCTATGTCCTACAATGAGCAGTTCTTC. It encodes CSVEGGALSSMSYNEQFF.

The rearrangement uses TRBV21-1 and TRBJ2-1; TRBD1, as called in the table, went unchecked against the DNA. Judging by the DNA end, TRBJ2-5 fits better; the J call may be wrong. TRBV21-1 is given as a pseudogene. This CDR3 comprises 17 residues. This chain's CDR3 is CASSKAPRGHDEETQYF. The DNA for the CDR3 is TGTGCCAGCAGCAAAGCGCCCCGGGGGCACGATGAAGAGACCCAGTACTTC.

Details on this clonotype: The junction does not match germline at one end; this may be a read error. The V gene is TRBV20-1, the J gene TRBJ2-7; 7 nucleotides align to TRBD1. CDR1 DFQATT and CDR2 SNEGSKA come from the germline V gene (reference sequence). CDR3 length equals 14 residues. The CDR3: CSAPEDRSSYERYF. The CDR3 coding sequence is TGCAGTGCCCCCGAGGACAGGAGCTCCTACGAGCGGTACTTC.

Only a few counts were recorded for this clonotype. This chain joins TRBV6-5 and TRBJ2-3; D is perhaps TRBD2 (6 bases). Germline CDR1 is MNHEY and CDR2 is SVGAGI. Trimming stripped 5 bases from V and 1 base from J, with 13 bases between. The CDR3 is 15 residues long. The CDR3 spells CASSLLRERTDTQYF. In DNA, the CDR3 is TGTGCCAGCAGTCTGCTTCGGGAGCGCACAGATACGCAGTATTTT.

This clonotype was recorded a few times. This chain links TRBV20-1 with TRBJ1-4; possibly TRBD1 for D (5 bases). In germline, CDR1 is DFQATT, CDR2 SNEGSKA (reference sequence). The CDR3 contains 14 residues. The V end lost 6 bases, the J end lost 3 bases, and 14 bases lay between the germline ends. The CDR3 sequence is CSAPRQGSNEKLFF. The DNA for the CDR3 is TGCAGTGCCCCGCGCCAGGGATCTAATGAAAAACTGTTTTTT.

This sequence joins TRBV6-6 and TRBJ1-2, with D maybe TRBD1 (6 bases). Trimming left V 5 bases short and J 1 base short, with 11 bases between. This CDR3 has 14 amino acids. In germline, CDR1 is MNHNY, CDR2 SVGAGI (reference sequence). The CDR3 bases are TGTGCCAGCAGTATGAACAGGGATAACTATGGCTACACCTTC. Its translation: CASSMNRDNYGYTF.

This chain connects TRBV7-9 to TRBJ1-3; TRBD1 is a possible D gene (6 bases). The CDR3 extends over 15 amino acids. Germline loops: CDR1 SEHNR, CDR2 FQNEAQ (reference sequence). V lost 3 bases, J lost 1 base, and 10 bases lay in between. The CDR3 region is CASSFGGTSGNTIYF. The CDR3 DNA is TGTGCCAGCAGCTTTGGAGGGACATCTGGAAACACCATATATTTT.

This clonotype was seen more than once but under ten times. The chain joins TRBV4-1 to TRBJ1-1; a weak D match, TRBD1 (6 bases). V was shortened by 1 base and J by 4 bases, with 19 bases between the two germline ends. CDR1 is MGHRA and CDR2 is YSYEKL in the germline V gene. The CDR3 covers 17 residues. The CDR3 nucleotides read TGCGCCAGCAGCCAAGGGGACACTAGGGAATTCGGCACTGAAGCTTTCTTT. It is translated as CASSQGDTREFGTEAFF.

This chain joins TRBV4-1 and TRBJ2-7; tentative D call: TRBD1 (6 bases). The V and J ends lost 4 bases and 7 bases respectively, with 29 bases between them. The CDR3 loop spans 18 amino acids. Germline CDR1 is MGHRA and CDR2 is YSYEKL. The CDR3 DNA sequence: TGCGCCAGCAGCCCTACCCTATTAGTTCTTAGCTCGAGGGGGGAGCAGTACTTC. Translated, it gives CASSPTLLVLSSRGEQYF.

This sequence joins TRBV27 and TRBJ2-5; 10 bases match TRBD1. The J call may be wrong; the DNA end is better matched by TRBJ2-7. This CDR3 region has 15 residues. Germline V gene data show CDR1 as MNHEY and CDR2 as SMNVEV (reference sequence). CDR3 region: CASSFSGTGAYEQYF. CDR3 sequence (DNA): TGTGCCAGCAGCTTTTCCGGGACAGGGGCCTACGAGCAGTACTTC.

This clonotype occurred a few times. The V gene is TRBV7-3, the J gene TRBJ2-1; TRBD1 agrees at 7 bases. The J call may be wrong; the DNA end is better matched by TRBJ2-7. CDR3 length equals 15 residues. Germline CDR1 reads SGHTA; CDR2 reads FQGTGA. CDR3 bases: TGTGCCAGCAGCCATGGGACCGACAGGGCCTACGAGCAGTACTTC. Its protein product is CASSHGTDRAYEQYF.

V gene TRBV21-1 combines with J gene TRBJ2-5. TRBV21-1 is a documented pseudogene. CDR3 length: 16 residues. The CDR3 is CASSKVGPQIQETQYF. As DNA, the CDR3 is TGTGCCAGCAGCAAAGTAGGTCCACAGATCCAAGAGACCCAGTACTTC.

This clonotype was detected a few times. The genes are TRBV5-1 and TRBJ2-1; D possibly corresponds to TRBD2 (5 bases). V dropped 4 bases and J dropped 0 bases, with 14 bases sitting between them. Germline assignment: CDR1 SGHRS and CDR2 YFSETQ. This CDR3 region has 16 residues. The CDR3 sequence is CASSSGPFSSYNEQFF. The CDR3 coding sequence is TGCGCCAGCAGCAGCGGACCCTTTAGCTCCTACAATGAGCAGTTCTTC.

The gene calls are TRBV5-1 and TRBJ2-4; TRBD2 matches at 8 bases. Trimming removed 4 bases from V and 7 bases from J; junction bases left unmatched: 10. The CDR3 runs 15 residues. The germline CDR1 and CDR2 sequences are SGHRS and YFSETQ. The CDR3, as DNA: TGCGCCAGCAGCGCCCACGCGGGGGGTACGAACATTCAGTACTTC. It translates to CASSAHAGGTNIQYF.

Turning to this clonotype: A read error is possible here, since a much larger clone lies one base away. Here the CDR3 reads CASSWGPLTNTGELLF. DNA for the CDR3: TGTGCCAGCAGCTGGGGGCCATTGACGAACACCGGGGAGCTGTTGTTT. V and J are TRBV5-5 and TRBJ2-2; D may be TRBD1 (6 bases). The CDR3 has 16 amino acids. Germline CDR1 and CDR2: SGHKS and YYEKEE (reference sequence).

This clonotype showed up just a few times. The chain links TRBV20-1 to TRBJ2-5; TRBD2 aligns across 10 bases. The J call may be wrong; the DNA end is better matched by TRBJ2-1. The CDR3 totals 16 residues. Germline values: CDR1 DFQATT, CDR2 SNEGSKA (reference sequence). CDR3 sequence: CSATKTGLAEGNEQFF. DNA of the CDR3: TGCAGTGCCACCAAAACAGGACTAGCGGAAGGGAATGAGCAGTTCTTC.

This chain uses TRBV4-3 with TRBJ2-3; D is uncertain. Trimming cost V 1 base and J 2 bases, with 25 bases left between them. Germline V CDR1 and CDR2: LGHNA, YSLEER. The CDR3 loop spans 20 amino acids. The CDR3 bases are TGCGCCAGCAGCCAAGTCACTCAGTTAAAGTACGCCCGGGTCACAGATACGCAGTATTTT. Translating it yields CASSQVTQLKYARVTDTQYF.

This clonotype showed up many times. The chain is built from TRBV7-2 and TRBJ2-5; 8 positions agree with TRBD2. The trim removed 5 bases at V and 4 bases at J, leaving 6 bases unmatched. CDR3 length equals 14 residues. Germline-derived CDR1 and CDR2 are SGHTA and FQGNSA. The DNA for the CDR3 is TGTGCCAGCAGCCTTAGCGGGACTAGAGAGACCCAGTACTTC. This codes for CASSLSGTRETQYF.

The chain joins TRBV28 to TRBJ2-5; TRBD1 aligns across 7 bases. The DNA matches TRBJ2-7 better at its end, which makes the J call doubtful. Germline V CDR1 and CDR2: MDHEN, SYDVKM. The CDR3 consists of 14 residues. The CDR3 bases are TGTGCCAGCAGTTCGACAGGGACCCTTTACGAGCAGTACTTC. Translating it yields CASSSTGTLYEQYF.

The chain joins TRBV28 to TRBJ1-2; D unclear. CDR3 length: 14 residues. Germline V lookup: CDR1 MDHEN, CDR2 SYDVKM. Trimming took 7 bases from V and 0 from J, leaving 12 bases between them. In nucleotides, the CDR3 is TGTGCCAGCACCGAGGGTTCGGCTAACTATGGCTACACCTTC. It is translated as CASTEGSANYGYTF.

The chain combines TRBV9 with TRBJ2-5; D could derive from TRBD1 or TRBD2 (6 bases each). V shed 0 bases and J shed 6 bases, with 15 bases lying between them. CDR1 and CDR2 (germline): SGDLS, YYNGEE. This CDR3 contains 15 residues. CDR3 region: CASSVGLGGQKTQYF. The CDR3 DNA sequence: TGTGCCAGCAGCGTAGGGCTCGGGGGACAAAAGACCCAGTACTTC.